A single sample is the source of the 7 T cell receptor beta chains below, sequenced in a study of cytomegalovirus exposure and HLA in healthy donors. Sequencing used immunoSEQ multiplex PCR; TCRdb keeps in-frame clones, though not all of them. The table lists nearly 200,000 clones, 80% to 90% of them singletons, with around an eighth in the top ten. What was sequenced was PBMCs. Receptors were obtained from a woman aged 25 to 39 in good health and CMV-seropositive.

V gene TRBV9 combines with J gene TRBJ1-4; 7 bases agree with TRBD1. The CDR3 length is 17 residues. V shed 0 bases, J shed 8 bases, and the junction held 13 bases outside the gene matches. Germline-derived CDR1 and CDR2 are SGDLS and YYNGEE. The CDR3 sequence: CASSVGIQGSGGEKLFF. DNA for the CDR3: TGTGCCAGCAGCGTAGGGATACAGGGGAGTGGGGGCGAAAAACTGTTTTTT.

V gene TRBV7-2 combines with J gene TRBJ1-3; D unresolved. Germline CDR1 reads SGHTA; CDR2 reads FQGNSA. V lost 1 base to trimming and J lost 1 base, with 17 bases between them. The CDR3 totals 18 residues. This chain's CDR3 is CASSLVPGQTSSGNTIYF. CDR3 coding DNA: TGTGCCAGCAGCTTAGTTCCTGGGCAGACCTCTTCTGGAAACACCATATATTTT.

The genes are TRBV2 and TRBJ2-3, with 7 positions matching TRBD1. Looked up from germline, CDR1 is SNHLY and CDR2 is FYNNEI. The CDR3 length is 14 residues. V shed 2 bases, J shed 6 bases, and the junction held 5 bases outside the gene matches. CDR3 region: CASSERGRLDTQYF. The CDR3 DNA reads TGTGCCAGCAGTGAAAGGGGGCGCTTGGATACGCAGTATTTT.

The chain has TRBV2 and TRBJ1-2; maybe TRBD1 (5 bases). V lost 2 bases and J 8 bases, leaving 9 bases between the germline ends. The CDR3 is made up of 12 amino acids. CDR1 and CDR2 from the germline V gene are SNHLY and FYNNEI. The DNA for the CDR3 is TGTGCCAGCAGTGAACACAGGCCCGGCTACACCTTC. Its protein product is CASSEHRPGYTF.

On this clone itself: One base separates it from a far larger clone, so it is likely a read error. The same CDR3 is also encoded by other DNA sequences in this sample. The chain employs TRBV7-3 and TRBJ1-2, with 10 bases identical to TRBD1. CDR3 length: 13 amino acids. The germline gives CDR1 SGHTA, CDR2 FQGTGA. V was pared by 5 bases and J by 4 bases, with 1 base of the junction left unmatched. CDR3 amino acids: CASSRDRGYGYTF. CDR3 nucleotides: TGTGCCAGCAGCCGGGACAGGGGCTATGGCTACACCTTC. Full variable domain (outside the CDR3, taken from reference TRBV7-3 and TRBJ1-2): GAGVSQTPSNKVTEKGKYVELRCDPISGHTALYWYRQSLGQGPEFLIYFQGTGAADDSGLPNDRFFAVRPEGSVSTLKIQRTERGDSAVYLCASSRDRGYGYTFGSGTRLTVV.

The V call is TRBV30, the J call TRBJ1-2; D ambiguous. Trimming cost V 0 bases and J 11 bases, with 13 bases left between them. Germline V lookup: CDR1 GTSNPN, CDR2 SVGIG (reference sequence). This CDR3 comprises 12 residues. The DNA of the CDR3 is TGTGCCTGGAGTGTACTTGGGCAGGTTTACACCTTC. Amino acids: CAWSVLGQVYTF.

The chain is built from TRBV5-1 and TRBJ2-7; 9 nucleotides match TRBD1. The V segment lost 3 bases and the J segment 0 bases; nucleotides outside the gene matches: 1. Germline assignment: CDR1 SGHRS and CDR2 YFSETQ. The CDR3 totals 14 residues. Here the CDR3 DNA reads TGCGCCAGCAGCTCGGACAGGGGCTCCTACGAGCAGTACTTC. This gives the protein CASSSDRGSYEQYF.